The clone carrying this T cell receptor (beta chain) occurred a few times. The sample is drawn from a study of early T cells in non-severe SARS-CoV-2 infection. Trimming stripped 5 bases from V and 7 bases from J, with 15 bases between. This CDR3 is 13 amino acids long. The germline V gene encodes CDR1 DFQATT and CDR2 SNEGSKA (reference sequence). In TCRdb, the 5' RACE reads were re-called with MiXCR into one record per CDR3 protein. Of tens of thousands of distinct CDR3 sequences in the sample, around 12% were seen once. This TCR derives from an adult who was a healthcare worker with PCR-confirmed SARS-CoV-2 infection or an uninfected control (not recorded which). Sequencing was performed on whole blood. The chain combines TRBV20-1 with TRBJ2-1; D is unclear. The CDR3 DNA sequence: TGCAGTGCTGGAGTGAATCTTGTAAATGAGCAGTTCTTC. Translation: CSAGVNLVNEQFF.